This T cell receptor beta chain was identified during a study of early T cells in non-severe SARS-CoV-2 infection. About the study: Sequenced bulk RNA came from whole blood that was unsorted, and chains were unpaired.

Of note for this clonotype: What it recognizes is unknown.

Overall study findings and caveats: VDJdb-based annotation leaned toward anti-spike CD8 responses and missed private and CD4 specificities.

CDR3 size: 15 residues. Germline CDR1 reads SGHAT; CDR2 reads FQNNGV. V lost 4 bases, J lost 3 bases, and 4 bases stayed unmatched. Individually, cDNA molecules had unique molecular identifiers attached to them. TCRdb itself ran the 5' RACE reads through MiXCR, one entry per CDR3 protein. The sample consists of fewer than 100,000 distinct CDR3 sequences, about 15% of them appearing once. This clonotype was sampled from an adult who was a healthcare worker with PCR-confirmed SARS-CoV-2 infection or an uninfected control (not recorded which). V usage is TRBV11-2 and J usage is TRBJ2-1; 9 bases fit TRBD2. Sequencing was performed on whole blood. The CDR3 DNA reads as TGTGCCAGCAGCTCAAATAGCGGGGGCTACAATGAGCAGTTCTTC. Amino acid sequence: CASSSNSGGYNEQFF.